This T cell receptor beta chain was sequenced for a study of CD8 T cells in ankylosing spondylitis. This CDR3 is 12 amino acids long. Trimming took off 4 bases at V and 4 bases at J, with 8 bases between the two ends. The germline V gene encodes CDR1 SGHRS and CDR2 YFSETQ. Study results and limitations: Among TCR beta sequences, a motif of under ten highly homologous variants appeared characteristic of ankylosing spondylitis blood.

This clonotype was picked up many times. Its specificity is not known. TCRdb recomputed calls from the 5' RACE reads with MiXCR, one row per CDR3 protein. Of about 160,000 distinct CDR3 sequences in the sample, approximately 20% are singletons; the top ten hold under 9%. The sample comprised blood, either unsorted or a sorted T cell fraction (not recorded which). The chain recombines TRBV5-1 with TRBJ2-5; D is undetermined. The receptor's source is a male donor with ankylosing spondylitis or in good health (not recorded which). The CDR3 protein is CASSDDTETQYF. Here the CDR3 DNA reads TGCGCCAGCAGCGACGACACAGAGACCCAGTACTTC.